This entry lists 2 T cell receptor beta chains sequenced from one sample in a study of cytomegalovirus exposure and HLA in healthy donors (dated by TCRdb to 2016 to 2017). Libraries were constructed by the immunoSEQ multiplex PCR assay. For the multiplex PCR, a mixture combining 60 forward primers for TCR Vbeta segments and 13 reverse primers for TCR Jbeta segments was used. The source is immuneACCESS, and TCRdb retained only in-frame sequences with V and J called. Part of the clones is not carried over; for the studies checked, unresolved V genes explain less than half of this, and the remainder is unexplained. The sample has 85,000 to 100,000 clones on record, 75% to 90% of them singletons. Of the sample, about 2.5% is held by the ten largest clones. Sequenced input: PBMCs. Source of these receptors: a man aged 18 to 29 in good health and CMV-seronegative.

For the CDR3, the DNA is TGTGCCAGCAGCTTAGATCTAGCGGGAATGGGGCAGTTCTTC. As protein: CASSLDLAGMGQFF. The chain recombines TRBV11-2 with TRBJ2-1; 9 bases line up with TRBD2. This CDR3 region has 14 residues. V lost 0 bases to trimming and J lost 12 bases; unmatched junction nucleotides: 6. CDR1 and CDR2 (germline): SGHAT, FQNNGV. Supplemented by reference TRBV11-2 and TRBJ2-1, the full variable domain reads EAGVAQSPRYKIIEKRQSVAFWCNPISGHATLYWYQQILGQGPKLLIQFQNNGVVDDSQLPKDRFSAERLKGVDSTLKIQPAKLEDSAVYLCASSLDLAGMGQFFGPGTRLTVL.

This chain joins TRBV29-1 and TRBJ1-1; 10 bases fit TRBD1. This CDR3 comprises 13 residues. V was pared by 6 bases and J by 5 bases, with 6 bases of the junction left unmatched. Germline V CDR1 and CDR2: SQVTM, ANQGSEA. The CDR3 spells CSVLRQGATEAFF. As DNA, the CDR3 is TGCAGCGTCCTCAGACAGGGGGCAACTGAAGCTTTCTTT.